Below, one T cell receptor (beta chain) is given with its context. Its antigen has not been determined. No base qualities exist here, and no much larger clone lies one base off it. The donors were healthy, HIV-negative adults who had no recently reported acute infections or vaccinations. All donors were Caucasian adults living in Nashville, Tennessee, USA. CD4+ T cells were enriched by magnetic negative selection, after which naive cells were positively selected on CD45RA and the negative fraction was taken as the memory subset. Blood was obtained by leukapheresis, after which PBMCs were separated by Ficoll-Histopaque density gradient centrifugation and cryopreserved in liquid nitrogen vapor phase. Analytical flow cytometry was used to check the purity and quantity of each magnetically sorted T cell population. Genomic DNA was isolated from every sorted fraction and measured by UV absorbance on a Nanodrop 2000c.

This sample was included in a study of shared clonotypes between healthy human individuals (dated by TCRdb to 2020 to 2022). Concerning the study at large: A couple of women and three men aged 18 to 49 years were included in the cohort. For each donor, CD4 naive and CD4 memory were each run on three plates, CD8 naive on two plates, and CD8 memory on one plate. Blood TCR repertoires of a handful of healthy adults were deeply sequenced to estimate repertoire size and the extent of clonotype sharing between individuals. To increase sequencing depth and limit assay-specific biases, different laboratories used diverse techniques to prepare libraries and sequence TCR repertoires. Each donor's leukapheresis produced roughly between roughly 0.85 and 9.5 billion PBMCs.

The CDR3 numbers 17 residues from cysteine through phenylalanine. Only the CDR3 portion is preserved as DNA: 51 bases, with reading frame beginning at the first base. Relative to germline, V is 3 bases shorter and J is 0 bases shorter, with 15 bases between their ends. From the germline V gene, CDR1 is KGHSH and CDR2 is LQKENI. The paper's findings and limits, for the study overall: Compared with non-shared clonotypes, clonotypes shared by all four sorted-subset donors had higher generation probabilities. The genetic and exposure-history diversity represented was limited by the small number of donors. Incomplete sequencing was indicated by rarefaction of sorted-subset datasets, despite the large sequencing depth. Naive subsets generally had larger estimated clonotype richness than memory subsets. Sharing across a handful of donors was observed for roughly 5.4% of naive CD4, around 3.5% of naive CD8, 2% to 2.5% of memory CD4, and roughly 0.4% of memory CD8 clonotypes. Pairwise subsampling indicated that sequencing depth was expected to affect the degree of clonotype sharing among donors. Sampling was limited to blood, and TCR repertoires in tissue likely differ from TCR repertoires in blood.

Using the deep immunoSEQ assay, TCR CDR3 regions were amplified from genomic DNA by multiplex PCR. For each cell subset, the extracted genomic DNA was distributed evenly across all wells of several immunoSEQ 96-well plates, and each plate served as one replicate. For sorted subsets, about 200 ng genomic DNA, equal to 25,000 to 35,000 T cell genomes, was loaded into each replicate PCR. Purified libraries were quantified with a Qubit 3.0 fluorometer, sized on a Bioanalyzer 2100, and re-quantified with the KAPA Library Quantification kit. Every immunoSEQ 96-well plate was sequenced on a dedicated single-read 150-cycle Illumina NextSeq 550 flow cell. In the original analysis: Because the immunoSEQ output included only junctional sequences and no quality scores, the filtering could not be the same as the filtering used for full-length reads. Sequences were annotated with PyIR, a Python wrapper for IgBLAST v1.9, and V/J genes and CDR3 were assigned using IMGT germline references. Reads were filtered out if the reads had weak V/J assignments (E-value above 1e-6), no CDR3, stop codons, out-of-frame junctions, or ambiguous translated residues. A V3J clonotype was defined by an identical inferred V gene, J gene, and CDR3 amino acid sequence. Percentage overlap between repertoires was computed as shared unique clonotypes divided by the size of the smaller repertoire. Richness of each repertoire was evaluated using RTK rarefaction, the Chao1 estimator, and Recon v2.1 estimates of unobserved clonotypes. Generation probabilities for all TCRbeta clonotypes obtained by the gDNA method from several donors were computed using OLGA. This immuneACCESS table, as held by TCRdb, lists in-frame sequences with V and J called but not all clones. Of the missing ones, under half trace to an unresolved V gene in checked studies; the others have no known cause. V and J calls and clone size follow that table, whereas D and trimming were derived from the DNA. The sample yields approximately 1.4 million clones; 95% to 99% were counted once. The ten top clones hold roughly 0.45% of the sample.

The sequence links TRBV18 to TRBJ1-3; the D gene cannot be named for sure. Sequencing input: naive CD4+ T cells sorted from blood. This sample's cell subset or site label indicates: CD45RA+ positively selected. The clonotype comes from a man younger than 45 in good health. Read as DNA, the sequence is TGTGCCAGCTCACCTCTCGGCCTACTTCTCTCTGGAAACACCATATATTTT. The translation is CASSPLGLLLSGNTIYF.